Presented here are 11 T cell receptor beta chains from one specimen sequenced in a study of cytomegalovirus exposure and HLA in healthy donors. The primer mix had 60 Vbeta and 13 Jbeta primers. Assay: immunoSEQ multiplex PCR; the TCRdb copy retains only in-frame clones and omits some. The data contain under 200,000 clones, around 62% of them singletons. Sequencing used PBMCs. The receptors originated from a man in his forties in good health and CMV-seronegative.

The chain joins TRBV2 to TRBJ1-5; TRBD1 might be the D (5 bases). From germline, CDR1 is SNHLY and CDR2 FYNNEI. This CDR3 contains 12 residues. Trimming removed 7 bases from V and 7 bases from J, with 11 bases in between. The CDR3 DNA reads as TGTGCCAGCAAGGGGATAGGGCAGCCCCAGCATTTT. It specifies CASKGIGQPQHF.

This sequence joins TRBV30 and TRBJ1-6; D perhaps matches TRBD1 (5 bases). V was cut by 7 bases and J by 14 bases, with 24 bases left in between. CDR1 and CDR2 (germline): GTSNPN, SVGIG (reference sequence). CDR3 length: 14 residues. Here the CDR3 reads CALGGGVGRWTLHF. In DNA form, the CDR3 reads TGTGCCTTGGGGGGAGGGGTGGGACGGTGGACCCTCCACTTT.

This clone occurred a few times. Here the CDR3 reads CASSEGYKTDTQYF. CDR3 coding DNA: TGTGCCAGCAGTGAAGGCTATAAGACAGATACGCAGTATTTT. This sequence joins TRBV6-1 and TRBJ2-3; no firm D call. The CDR3 has 14 amino acids. Trimming cost V 1 base and J 3 bases, with 8 bases left between them. Germline lookup yields CDR1 MNHNS and CDR2 SASEGT.

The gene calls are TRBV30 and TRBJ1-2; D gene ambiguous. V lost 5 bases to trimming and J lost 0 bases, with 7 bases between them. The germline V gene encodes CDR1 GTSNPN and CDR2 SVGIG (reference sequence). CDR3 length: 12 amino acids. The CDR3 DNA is TGTGCCTGGGACGGGGCTAACTATGGCTACACCTTC. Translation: CAWDGANYGYTF.

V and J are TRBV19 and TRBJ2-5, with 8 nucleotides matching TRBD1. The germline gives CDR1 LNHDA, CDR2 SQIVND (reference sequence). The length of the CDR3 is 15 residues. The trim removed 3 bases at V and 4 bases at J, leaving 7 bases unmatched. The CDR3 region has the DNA TGTGCCAGTAGTATTGTCAGGGGGCTAGGAGAGACCCAGTACTTC. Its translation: CASSIVRGLGETQYF.

This CDR3 reads CAISEGRSYEAQYF. DNA for the CDR3: TGTGCCATCAGTGAGGGCCGCAGTTATGAGGCCCAGTACTTC. The chain recombines TRBV10-3 with TRBJ2-5; D unclear. CDR1 is ENHRY and CDR2 is SYGVKD in the germline V gene. There are 14 residues in the CDR3. V gave up 2 bases and J gave up 9 bases, with 16 bases separating them.

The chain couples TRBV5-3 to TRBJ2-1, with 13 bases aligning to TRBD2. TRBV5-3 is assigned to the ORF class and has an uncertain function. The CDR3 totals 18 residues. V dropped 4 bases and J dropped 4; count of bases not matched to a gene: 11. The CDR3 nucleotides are TGTGCCAGAAGCGAACTAGCGGGAGGGCTAGCCTATTACAATGAGCAGTTCTTC. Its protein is CARSELAGGLAYYNEQFF.

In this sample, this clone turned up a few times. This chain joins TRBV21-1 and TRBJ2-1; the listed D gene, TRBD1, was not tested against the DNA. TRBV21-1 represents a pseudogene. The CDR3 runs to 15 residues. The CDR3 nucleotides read TGTGCCAGCAGCCCCTCCGGGACAGGGCACAATGAGCAGTTCTTC. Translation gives CASSPSGTGHNEQFF.

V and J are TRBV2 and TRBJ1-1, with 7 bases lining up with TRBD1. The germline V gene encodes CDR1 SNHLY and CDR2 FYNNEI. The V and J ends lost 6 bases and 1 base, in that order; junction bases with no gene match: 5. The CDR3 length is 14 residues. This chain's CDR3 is CASRERQGNTEAFF. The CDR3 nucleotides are TGTGCCAGCAGGGAAAGACAGGGGAACACTGAAGCTTTCTTT.

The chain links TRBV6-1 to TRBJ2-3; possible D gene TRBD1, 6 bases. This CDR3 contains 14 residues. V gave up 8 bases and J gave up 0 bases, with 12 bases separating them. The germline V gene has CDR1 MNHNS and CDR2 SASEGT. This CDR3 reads CASLGQRSTDTQYF. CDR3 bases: TGTGCCAGCCTCGGACAGAGAAGCACAGATACGCAGTATTTT.

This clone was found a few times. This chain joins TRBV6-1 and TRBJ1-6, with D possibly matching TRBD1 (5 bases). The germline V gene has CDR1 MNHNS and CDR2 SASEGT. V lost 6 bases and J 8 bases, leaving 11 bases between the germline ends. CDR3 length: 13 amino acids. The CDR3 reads CASRWDSDSPLHF. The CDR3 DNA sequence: TGTGCCAGCAGATGGGACTCCGATTCACCCCTCCACTTT.